Each of the 32 T cell receptor beta chains below was sequenced from the same sample in a study of PD-1 blockade in mismatch repair-deficient tumors. Data came from immunoSEQ multiplex PCR; TCRdb stores just in-frame clones and leaves some out. The table shows about 21,000 clones, with just under 85% occurring only once. The sample was peripheral blood, taken 2 weeks after starting pembrolizumab. These receptors were obtained from an adult with mismatch repair-deficient cancer.

In its sample, this clone was seen a few times. This chain connects TRBV19 to TRBJ1-5, with D tentatively TRBD1 (6 bases). Germline V gene data show CDR1 as LNHDA and CDR2 as SQIVND (reference sequence). The length of the CDR3 is 14 residues. Trimming cost V 6 bases and J 5 bases, with 14 bases left between them. The CDR3 DNA reads TGTGCCAGTAGACCCTGGGAGGGGGATCAGCCCCAGCATTTT. As protein: CASRPWEGDQPQHF. The complete variable domain, with remaining parts taken from reference TRBV19 and TRBJ1-5, reads DGGITQSPKYLFRKEGQNVTLSCEQNLNHDAMYWYRQDPGQGLRLIYYSQIVNDFQKGDIAEGYSVSREKKESFPLTVTSAQKNPTAFYLCASRPWEGDQPQHFGDGTRLSIL.

The chain carries TRBV10-3 and TRBJ1-1; perhaps TRBD1 as D (6 bases). The CDR3 spans 13 residues. The V and J ends lost 6 bases and 4 bases respectively, with 12 bases between them. The germline gives CDR1 ENHRY, CDR2 SYGVKD. The CDR3 sequence is CAIRGGGGTEAFF. In nucleotides, the CDR3 is TGTGCCATCAGGGGCGGAGGGGGCACTGAAGCTTTCTTT.

The genes are TRBV27 and TRBJ2-6, with D hard to call. Per the germline V gene, CDR1 is MNHEY and CDR2 is SMNVEV (reference sequence). V shed 6 bases and J shed 1 base, with 10 bases lying between them. CDR3 length equals 15 residues. CDR3 residues: CASRTHLSGANVLTF. As DNA, the CDR3 is TGTGCCAGCAGGACCCATTTATCTGGGGCCAACGTCCTGACTTTC.

The rearrangement links TRBV5-5 to TRBJ2-3; 7 bases match TRBD1. The CDR3 has 15 amino acids. V gave up 6 bases and J gave up 3 bases; unmatched junction bases: 10. CDR1 and CDR2 (germline): SGHKS, YYEKEE (reference sequence). The CDR3 coding sequence is TGTGCCAGCAACCCGACAGGGTACCTTACAGATACGCAGTATTTT. This codes for CASNPTGYLTDTQYF.

The rearrangement joins TRBV7-9 to TRBJ2-2, with TRBD2 identical over 9 bases. Germline CDR1 SEHNR, CDR2 FQNEAQ (reference sequence). V was clipped by 5 bases and J by 3 bases; unmatched bases: 4. This CDR3 region has 15 residues. CDR3 in amino acids: CASSLTSGHTGELFF. The CDR3 DNA follows: TGTGCCAGCAGCCTGACTAGCGGACACACCGGGGAGCTGTTTTTT.

This clone was counted once. V is TRBV20-1 and J is TRBJ2-5, with a weak D call TRBD1 (5 bases). V shed 6 bases and J shed 3 bases, with 8 bases lying between them. The germline gives CDR1 DFQATT, CDR2 SNEGSKA (reference sequence). The CDR3 is 11 residues long. This CDR3 is CSALTEETQYF. CDR3 DNA: TGCAGTGCCCTGACAGAAGAGACCCAGTACTTC.

The V call is TRBV27, the J call TRBJ2-7; TRBD2 aligns across 12 bases. V lost 5 bases, J lost 4 bases, and 9 bases stayed unmatched. This CDR3 is 16 amino acids long. Per germline, CDR1 MNHEY and CDR2 SMNVEV (reference sequence). This CDR3 is CASSPSGRGLRYEQYF. The CDR3 DNA is TGTGCCAGCAGTCCTAGCGGGAGGGGCTTAAGATACGAGCAGTACTTC.

In its sample, this clone was seen a few times. The CDR3 reads CASSGGGLGELFF. CDR3 nucleotides: TGTGCCAGCAGTGGGGGGGGACTCGGGGAGCTGTTTTTT. The rearrangement links TRBV25-1 to TRBJ2-2; 7 bases are shared with TRBD2. The germline gives CDR1 MGHDK, CDR2 SYGVNS. V lost 4 bases and J lost 7; bases outside the gene matches: 3. The CDR3 totals 13 residues.

J is TRBJ2-6 and V is TRBV27; D gene ambiguous. The CDR3 consists of 17 residues. Looked up from germline, CDR1 is MNHEY and CDR2 is SMNVEV (reference sequence). The germline V and J ends were trimmed by 8 bases and 1 base, with 18 bases remaining between them. This chain's CDR3 is CASSRSRYWSGANVLTF. CDR3 bases: TGTGCCAGCTCCCGGAGCCGGTATTGGTCTGGGGCCAACGTCCTGACTTTC.

The chain couples TRBV6-1 to TRBJ2-7; 11 bases align to TRBD2. Germline CDR1 and CDR2: MNHNS and SASEGT. The CDR3 length is 16 residues. V dropped 3 bases and J dropped 2; count of bases not matched to a gene: 6. The DNA of the CDR3 is TGTGCCAGCAGTGAGAGGAGACTAGCGGGGACCTACGAGCAGTACTTC. Its protein is CASSERRLAGTYEQYF.

CDR3 nucleotides: TGTGCCAGCAAGGGGAGTCTCTCCTCCTACGAGCAGTACTTC. Translation gives CASKGSLSSYEQYF. V is TRBV27 and J is TRBJ2-7; D may match TRBD1 or TRBD2 (5 bases each). CDR3 size: 14 residues. CDR1 and CDR2 from the germline V gene are MNHEY and SMNVEV (reference sequence). V was pared by 7 bases and J by 0 bases, with 13 bases between.

This chain links TRBV5-1 with TRBJ1-2, with D possibly TRBD1 on 5 matching bases. This CDR3 comprises 13 residues. The V and J ends lost 4 bases and 5 bases respectively, with 12 bases between them. Germline CDR1 and CDR2: SGHRS and YFSETQ. This chain's CDR3 is CASSDLGGYGYTF. CDR3 nucleotide sequence: TGCGCCAGCAGCGACCTCGGGGGTTATGGCTACACCTTC.

V gene TRBV4-2 combines with J gene TRBJ1-4, with TRBD1 as a possible D gene (5 bases). Trimming shortened V by 5 bases and J by 3 bases, and 7 bases separated the two germline ends. The CDR3 runs 13 residues. The germline CDR1 and CDR2 sequences are LGHNA and YNFKEQ. The CDR3 here is CASSETANEKLFF. For the CDR3, the DNA is TGTGCCAGCAGCGAGACAGCTAATGAAAAACTGTTTTTT.

The chain combines TRBV4-1 with TRBJ1-4; D is possibly TRBD1 (5 bases). Germline assignment: CDR1 MGHRA and CDR2 YSYEKL. This CDR3 contains 19 residues. The V end lost 4 bases, the J end lost 0 bases, and 21 bases lay between the germline ends. This CDR3 reads CASSPTVVRGGATNEKLFF. As DNA, the CDR3 is TGCGCCAGCAGCCCCACAGTCGTTAGGGGAGGCGCAACTAATGAAAAACTGTTTTTT.

V and J are TRBV5-1 and TRBJ2-1; the match to TRBD2 covers 9 bases. The J segment lost 6 bases and the V segment lost 0 bases, leaving 1 base of the junction unmatched. The CDR3 contains 14 residues. Germline loops: CDR1 SGHRS, CDR2 YFSETQ. The CDR3 coding sequence is TGCGCCAGCAGCTTGGCTAGCGGGGTCAATGAGCAGTTCTTC. It codes for CASSLASGVNEQFF.

J is TRBJ2-5 and V is TRBV5-1; 8 bases map to TRBD2. The germline gives CDR1 SGHRS, CDR2 YFSETQ. The CDR3 is made up of 16 amino acids. Germline trimming cut 0 bases from V and 1 base from J; bases unmatched to any gene: 5. CDR3 loop: CASSLEGSGVQETQYF. The CDR3 nucleotides are TGCGCCAGCAGCTTGGAGGGTAGCGGGGTCCAAGAGACCCAGTACTTC.

This clone has just one count. The rearrangement joins TRBV30 to TRBJ1-5, with TRBD1 identical over 9 bases. CDR1 and CDR2 from the germline V gene are GTSNPN and SVGIG (reference sequence). CDR3 length: 16 residues. The junction had 11 bases not matched to a gene; V was cut back by 2 bases and J by 6 bases. The CDR3 region has the DNA TGTGCCTGGAGTCGATGGGGGACAGGGAAGGCTCAGCCCCAGCATTTT. Amino acids: CAWSRWGTGKAQPQHF.

The chain carries TRBV30 and TRBJ1-2; D not resolved. In germline, CDR1 is GTSNPN, CDR2 SVGIG (reference sequence). The CDR3 extends over 13 amino acids. V lost 0 bases to trimming and J lost 7 bases, with 12 bases between them. CDR3 loop: CAWSVGDERGYTF. The CDR3, as DNA: TGTGCCTGGAGTGTAGGTGACGAGCGTGGCTACACCTTC.

The chain is built from TRBV27 and TRBJ2-7; 12 nucleotides agree with TRBD2. This CDR3 comprises 15 residues. Looked up from germline, CDR1 is MNHEY and CDR2 is SMNVEV (reference sequence). The trim removed 5 bases at V and 6 bases at J, leaving 8 bases unmatched. The CDR3 region has the DNA TGTGCCAGCAGTCCCCGACTAGCGGGAGTAGGCGAGCAGTACTTC. It translates to CASSPRLAGVGEQYF.

This clone was seen more than once but under ten times. This sequence joins TRBV19 and TRBJ2-7; possible D gene TRBD1, 6 bases. Trimming took 3 bases from V and 4 from J, leaving 16 bases between them. This CDR3 contains 15 residues. Germline CDR1 and CDR2: LNHDA and SQIVND (reference sequence). CDR3 in DNA: TGTGCCAGTAGTATCGGTTCCACAGGGTTTTACGAGCAGTACTTC. It encodes CASSIGSTGFYEQYF. Looking up the rest from reference TRBV19 and TRBJ2-7 gives the full variable domain: DGGITQSPKYLFRKEGQNVTLSCEQNLNHDAMYWYRQDPGQGLRLIYYSQIVNDFQKGDIAEGYSVSREKKESFPLTVTSAQKNPTAFYLCASSIGSTGFYEQYFGPGTRLTVT.

The CDR3 is CASSSLAGGSETQYF. CDR3 coding DNA: TGTGCCAGCAGTTCCCTAGCGGGAGGATCGGAGACCCAGTACTTC. The chain recombines TRBV28 with TRBJ2-5; 11 positions agree with TRBD2. The CDR3 is 15 amino acids. Trimming cost V 4 bases and J 5 bases; bases outside gene matches: 6. Germline assignment: CDR1 MDHEN and CDR2 SYDVKM.

The V and J genes are TRBV6-4 and TRBJ1-1; TRBD1 matches 9 bases. Trimming cost V 6 bases and J 4 bases; bases outside gene matches: 3. Looked up from germline, CDR1 is MRHNA and CDR2 is SNTAGT. The CDR3 is 13 residues long. CDR3 sequence (DNA): TGTGCCAGCAGAGGACAGGGGAGCACTGAAGCTTTCTTT. This codes for CASRGQGSTEAFF.

In its sample, this clone was seen a few times. V gene TRBV28 combines with J gene TRBJ1-5, with D perhaps TRBD1 (6 bases). The ends were cut back, 2 bases at V and 10 bases at J, with 15 bases in the middle. CDR1 and CDR2 from the germline V gene are MDHEN and SYDVKM. The CDR3 totals 14 residues. This CDR3 is CASSLAGAVKPQHF. In DNA form, the CDR3 reads TGTGCCAGCAGTTTAGCAGGGGCCGTAAAACCCCAGCATTTT.

This clone turned up a few times. V usage is TRBV5-1 and J usage is TRBJ2-5, with 7 bases that match TRBD2. Trimming at V came to 5 bases and at J to 0 bases, leaving 1 base not matched to a gene. Looked up from germline, CDR1 is SGHRS and CDR2 is YFSETQ. The CDR3 consists of 13 residues. The CDR3 loop is CASRGGDQETQYF. Here the CDR3 DNA reads TGCGCCAGCAGGGGGGGGGACCAAGAGACCCAGTACTTC.

The chain combines TRBV5-4 with TRBJ2-1; D may match TRBD1 or TRBD2 (5 bases each). Germline V lookup: CDR1 SGHNT, CDR2 YYREEE (reference sequence). Trimming took 0 bases from V and 0 from J, leaving 10 bases between them. The CDR3 covers 16 residues. The CDR3 coding sequence is TGTGCCAGCAGCTTGGCTGGGGGATCCTCCTACAATGAGCAGTTCTTC. This translates into CASSLAGGSSYNEQFF.

The chain employs TRBV28 and TRBJ2-1; D gene unclear. The V gene lost 6 bases and the J gene lost 7 bases, with 16 bases spanning the gap. This CDR3 has 14 residues. Looked up from germline, CDR1 is MDHEN and CDR2 is SYDVKM. The DNA for the CDR3 is TGTGCCAGCAGCCGCCTTGAGAGGCCGAATGAGCAGTTCTTC. It yields the protein CASSRLERPNEQFF. The whole variable domain, filled in from reference TRBV28 and TRBJ2-1, reads DVKVTQSSRYLVKRTGEKVFLECVQDMDHENMFWYRQDPGLGLRLIYFSYDVKMKEKGDIPEGYSVSREKKERFSLILESASTNQTSMYLCASSRLERPNEQFFGPGTRLTVL.

CDR3 DNA: TGTGCCAGCAGCTTAAATACTGGAAACACCATATATTTT. Translated: CASSLNTGNTIYF. V usage is TRBV11-2 and J usage is TRBJ1-3; D gene uncertain. V lost 2 bases, J lost 2 bases, and 4 bases lay in between. Per the germline V gene, CDR1 is SGHAT and CDR2 is FQNNGV. The length of the CDR3 is 13 residues. Filled out from reference TRBV11-2 and TRBJ1-3, the complete variable domain reads EAGVAQSPRYKIIEKRQSVAFWCNPISGHATLYWYQQILGQGPKLLIQFQNNGVVDDSQLPKDRFSAERLKGVDSTLKIQPAKLEDSAVYLCASSLNTGNTIYFGEGSWLTVV.

The V and J genes are TRBV9 and TRBJ1-2; a possible D gene is TRBD1 (5 bases). Between the trimmed V and J ends, which lost 0 bases and 7 bases, there was a span of 10 bases. This CDR3 has 13 amino acids. Germline V gene data show CDR1 as SGDLS and CDR2 as YYNGEE. This CDR3 is CASSVESGVGYTF. The CDR3, as DNA: TGTGCCAGCAGCGTAGAGTCGGGGGTTGGCTACACCTTC.

CDR3 nucleotide sequence: TGTGCCAGCTCACCACAGCGGGCGAACACCGGGGAGCTGTTTTTT. Translating gives CASSPQRANTGELFF. The chain links TRBV18 to TRBJ2-2; D might be TRBD2 (6 bases). CDR3 size: 15 residues. The ends were cut back, 1 base at V and 0 bases at J, with 6 bases in the middle. The germline V gene has CDR1 KGHSH and CDR2 LQKENI.

This clone was seen once. The chain couples TRBV7-3 to TRBJ2-1; 9 bases are a match to TRBD2. Germline V gives CDR1 SGHTA, CDR2 FQGTGA. J gave up 3 bases and V 1 base, and 16 bases lay outside the gene matches. There are 20 residues in the CDR3. The CDR3 loop is CASSLNPTGISGRNYNEQFF. CDR3 DNA sequence: TGTGCCAGCAGCTTAAACCCCACCGGAATTAGCGGGAGAAACTACAATGAGCAGTTCTTC.

The rearrangement joins TRBV4-3 to TRBJ2-2, with 9 bases fitting TRBD2. The CDR3 spans 18 residues. Germline V gene data show CDR1 as LGHNA and CDR2 as YSLEER. The trim removed 0 bases at V and 2 bases at J, leaving 7 bases unmatched. The DNA of the CDR3 is TGCGCCAGCAGCCAAGATCCCCAGACTAGCGGTAACACCGGGGAGCTGTTTTTT. Amino acids: CASSQDPQTSGNTGELFF.

About this clone: This may be a read error, as it is one base from a much larger clone. The chain carries TRBV6-6 and TRBJ1-5; D is unresolved. Trimming removed 7 bases at V and 6 bases at J, with 10 bases between. CDR3 size: 12 residues. Germline V CDR1 and CDR2: MNHNY, SVGAGI (reference sequence). Here the CDR3 DNA reads TGTGCCAGCACCCAACTAAGTCAGCCCCAGCATTTT. It translates to CASTQLSQPQHF.